Presented here are 9 T cell receptor beta chains from one specimen sequenced in a study of blood T cell repertoires in COVID-19. Sequencing was performed with immunoSEQ multiplex PCR; in TCRdb, only in-frame clones are kept and a portion is missing. The table records roughly 30,000 clones, around 89% of them present only once. The sequenced sample was peripheral blood. Receptors originate from a human donor in a cohort sampled during active COVID-19.

The CDR3 sequence is CATSDFGGRGGDEQFF. The CDR3 region has the DNA TGTGCCACCAGTGATTTCGGGGGGAGGGGTGGCGATGAGCAGTTCTTC. J is TRBJ2-1 and V is TRBV24-1; 7 positions match TRBD2. The V gene end was trimmed by 1 base and the J gene end by 8 bases; junction bases not matched to a gene: 10. The CDR3 has 16 residues. Germline V gene sequence: CDR1 KGHDR, CDR2 SFDVKD.

The rearrangement uses TRBV12-3 or TRBV12-4 and TRBJ2-1, with D hard to call. This CDR3 is 11 amino acids long. V dropped 11 bases and J dropped 4 bases, with 9 bases sitting between them. The CDR3 bases are TGTGCCTTGAGGAGTTACAATGAGCAGTTCTTC. Protein: CALRSYNEQFF.

The chain joins TRBV27 to TRBJ2-3; tentative D call: TRBD1 (5 bases). Trimming cost V 7 bases and J 0 bases, with 20 bases left between them. This CDR3 region has 17 residues. CDR1 is MNHEY, CDR2 SMNVEV, per germline (reference sequence). The CDR3 here is CASTVGTGHSSTDTQYF. CDR3 nucleotides: TGTGCCAGCACCGTAGGTACAGGCCACTCTAGCACAGATACGCAGTATTTT.

V usage is TRBV11-2 and J usage is TRBJ2-2; TRBD1 matches at 8 bases. V shed 5 bases and J 0 bases; nucleotides not matched to a gene: 5. Germline assignment: CDR1 SGHAT and CDR2 FQNNGV. The CDR3 contains 16 residues. DNA of the CDR3: TGTGCCAGCAGCCGGACGGGACAGGCGAACACCGGGGAGCTGTTTTTT. It codes for CASSRTGQANTGELFF.

CDR3: CASSQRTGGGETQYF. The CDR3 bases are TGTGCCAGCAGCCAACGGACAGGGGGCGGGGAGACCCAGTACTTC. The genes are TRBV3-1 (or the pseudogene TRBV3-2) and TRBJ2-5; 11 bases agree with TRBD1. In germline, CDR1 is LGHDT, CDR2 YNNKEL (reference sequence). Trimming at V came to 2 bases and at J to 5 bases, leaving 4 bases not matched to a gene. The CDR3 consists of 15 residues.

The chain has TRBV6-2 or TRBV6-3 and TRBJ1-1; 9 nucleotides agree with TRBD1. The junction had 4 bases not matched to a gene; V was cut back by 4 bases and J by 1 base. Germline CDR1 is MNHEY and CDR2 is SVGEGT. The CDR3 is 15 amino acids. CDR3 sequence: CASSLTGGGNTEAFF. CDR3 nucleotide sequence: TGTGCCAGCAGTTTGACAGGGGGGGGGAACACTGAAGCTTTCTTT.

This clone was counted between two and nine times. CDR3 in amino acids: CASSFLTSDSTDTQYF. DNA for the CDR3: TGTGCCAGCAGCTTCCTCACTAGCGATAGCACAGATACGCAGTATTTT. The gene calls are TRBV11-2 and TRBJ2-3, with 7 bases matching TRBD2. The V segment lost 3 bases and the J segment 0 bases; nucleotides outside the gene matches: 6. CDR1 and CDR2 (germline): SGHAT, FQNNGV. This CDR3 is 16 amino acids long.

The J gene is TRBJ1-5, the V gene TRBV2; 12 bases match TRBD1. The V gene's germline CDR1 is SNHLY and CDR2 FYNNEI. The length of the CDR3 is 17 residues. After removal of 3 bases from V and 6 bases from J, the junction contained 9 bases not matched to a gene. The CDR3 protein is CASSDWPGQGAGQPQHF. The CDR3 DNA reads as TGTGCCAGCAGTGATTGGCCGGGACAGGGGGCAGGTCAGCCCCAGCATTTT.

This chain uses TRBV6-2 or TRBV6-3 with TRBJ2-1, with a possible D match to TRBD2 (5 bases). CDR3 length equals 16 residues. Germline CDR1 is MNHEY and CDR2 is SVGEGT. V was shortened by 2 bases and J by 0 bases, with 11 bases between the two germline ends. This CDR3 reads CASSYRSSSSYNEQFF. Written as DNA, the CDR3 is TGTGCCAGCAGTTACCGATCTAGCAGCTCCTACAATGAGCAGTTCTTC.